Presented here are 7 T cell receptor beta chains from one specimen sequenced in a study of metastatic and nonmetastatic thyroid tumors. MiXCR re-clonotyped the PCR reads for TCRdb. The sample lists 7,700 or so clones, 25% to 35% occurring once. No patient received treatment before thyroid surgery. Sequencing was done on a sample of adjacent normal tissue. These receptors were taken from a male donor with papillary thyroid cancer or a benign thyroid nodule (not recorded which). Some clones in this sample may be carry-over from other donors' samples.

This CDR3 reads CASSTRTTGRAEAFF. CDR3 bases: TGTGCCAGCAGCACCAGAACGACAGGGCGCGCTGAAGCTTTCTTT. The chain links TRBV5-6 to TRBJ1-1; TRBD1 matches 7 bases. Germline V gene sequence: CDR1 SGHDT, CDR2 YYEEEE. The CDR3 is made up of 15 amino acids. Unmatched junction bases numbered 12, after V lost 4 bases and J lost 6 bases.

The table lists this clone with a few counts. The rearrangement uses TRBV7-9 and TRBJ2-3; no firm D call. This CDR3 spans 14 amino acids. Germline CDR1 reads SEHNR; CDR2 reads FQNEAQ (reference sequence). V was trimmed by 2 bases and J by 2 bases, leaving 8 bases between them. This CDR3 is CASSLIATTDTQYF. The CDR3 nucleotides read TGTGCCAGCAGCTTAATAGCTACCACAGATACGCAGTATTTT.

A remark on this clone: Sequence at one end of the junction differs from germline and may be a read error. The V call is TRBV12-3 or TRBV12-4, the J call TRBJ2-1; possible D gene TRBD2, 5 bases. This CDR3 is built from 16 residues. The CDR3 nucleotides read TGTGCCAGCAGTTTCTTGGCGTGGGAGTCCTACAGTGAGCAGTTCTTC. Translating it yields CASSFLAWESYSEQFF.

V gene TRBV11-2 combines with J gene TRBJ2-1; D is uncertain. The V and J ends lost 0 bases and 9 bases respectively, with 15 bases between them. The CDR3 loop spans 15 amino acids. Germline V lookup: CDR1 SGHAT, CDR2 FQNNGV. CDR3 sequence (DNA): TGTGCCAGCAGCTTAGATCCGGGCCCCAATGGTGAGCAGTTCTTC. Residues: CASSLDPGPNGEQFF.

By sample share, this clone is medium-sized. V is TRBV5-1 and J is TRBJ1-2, with D tentatively TRBD1 (6 bases). CDR1 is SGHRS and CDR2 is YFSETQ in the germline V gene. The CDR3 consists of 12 residues. With 5 bases removed from V and 8 bases from J, the gap between germline ends came to 13 bases. The CDR3: CASSRDKFGYTF. The CDR3 nucleotides are TGCGCCAGCAGTCGGGACAAGTTCGGCTACACCTTC.

This clone has ten or more counts. The chain carries TRBV5-6 and TRBJ1-5; possible D gene TRBD1, 6 bases. Germline assignment: CDR1 SGHDT and CDR2 YYEEEE. The V gene lost 1 base and the J gene lost 4 bases, with 6 bases spanning the gap. The CDR3 loop spans 13 amino acids. CDR3 nucleotide sequence: TGTGCCAGCAGCTTGACAGGGAATCAGCCCCAGCATTTT. It codes for CASSLTGNQPQHF.

This clone came up a few times. Relative to the germline gene, one junction end is altered; a read error may explain this. V and J are TRBV2 and TRBJ2-5; TRBD2 might be the D (6 bases). CDR1 SNHLY and CDR2 FYNNEI come from the germline V gene. There are 12 residues in the CDR3. CDR3 in DNA: TGTACCAGCACCGCGGGGTGGGAGACCCAGTACTTC. It codes for CTSTAGWETQYF.